The 14 T cell receptor beta chains listed next were all sequenced from one sample in a study of blood T cell repertoires in COVID-19. The data were produced by immunoSEQ multiplex PCR, yet TCRdb's version contains in-frame clones alone and is incomplete. The table includes around 200,000 clones, 86% detected once. Source material: peripheral blood. The receptors originated from an older woman with COVID-19, enrolled during active disease.

The CDR3 loop is CASSRPGYEQYF. CDR3 in DNA: TGTGCCAGCAGTCGCCCGGGCTACGAGCAGTACTTC. The chain has TRBV6-2 or TRBV6-3 and TRBJ2-7; D is uncertain. Germline V lookup: CDR1 MNHEY, CDR2 SVGEGT. V was clipped by 5 bases and J by 3 bases, with 8 bases between them. The CDR3 length is 12 residues.

This CDR3 is CASSFASSASYNEQFF. DNA for the CDR3: TGTGCCAGCAGCTTCGCCTCCAGCGCCTCCTACAATGAGCAGTTCTTC. The rearrangement links TRBV5-6 to TRBJ2-1; no clear D gene. Germline V CDR1 and CDR2: SGHDT, YYEEEE. The CDR3 has 16 residues. With 2 bases removed from V and 0 bases from J, the gap between germline ends came to 12 bases.

The chain has TRBV28 and TRBJ1-1; 10 nucleotides line up with TRBD1. Trimming took 6 bases from V and 0 from J; bases not matched to a gene: 13. This CDR3 is 18 amino acids long. The V gene's germline CDR1 is MDHEN and CDR2 SYDVKM. CDR3 sequence (DNA): TGTGCCAGCAGAGCAGTTGCCGGGACAGGGGTTATGAACACTGAAGCTTTCTTT. Its protein is CASRAVAGTGVMNTEAFF.

The chain combines TRBV15 with TRBJ2-7; 9 nucleotides align to TRBD1. CDR3 length: 15 residues. CDR1 and CDR2 from the germline V gene are LNHNV and YYDKDF (reference sequence). J lost 2 bases, V lost 1 base, and 3 bases had no gene match. CDR3 sequence: CATSRGTGETYEQYF. DNA of the CDR3: TGTGCCACCAGCAGAGGGACAGGGGAGACCTACGAGCAGTACTTC.

This clone has only one observation. V gene TRBV4-3 combines with J gene TRBJ2-3; 8 bases fit TRBD1. The germline CDR1 and CDR2 sequences are LGHNA and YSLEER. The CDR3 runs to 15 residues. V was clipped by 1 base and J by 4 bases; unmatched bases: 4. CDR3 nucleotides: TGCGCCAGCAGCCAAGCAGGGGGCGGCGCAGATACGCAGTATTTT. Amino acid sequence: CASSQAGGGADTQYF.

The CDR3 nucleotides read TGCGCCAGCGGCAGGGACTACGAGCAGTACTTC. This translates into CASGRDYEQYF. The rearrangement links TRBV5-1 to TRBJ2-7; possibly TRBD1 for D (5 bases). CDR3 length equals 11 residues. Trimming took off 7 bases at V and 3 bases at J, with 8 bases between the two ends. Per the germline V gene, CDR1 is SGHRS and CDR2 is YFSETQ.

The chain links TRBV28 to TRBJ1-3, with 9 bases matching TRBD1. Per the germline V gene, CDR1 is MDHEN and CDR2 is SYDVKM. The V gene end was trimmed by 1 base and the J gene end by 4 bases; junction bases not matched to a gene: 5. CDR3 size: 16 residues. CDR3 sequence (DNA): TGTGCCAGCAGTTTATTCGGACAGGGGAGAGGAAACACCATATATTTT. Translation gives CASSLFGQGRGNTIYF. Complete variable domain (other parts from reference TRBV28 and TRBJ1-3): DVKVTQSSRYLVKRTGEKVFLECVQDMDHENMFWYRQDPGLGLRLIYFSYDVKMKEKGDIPEGYSVSREKKERFSLILESASTNQTSMYLCASSLFGQGRGNTIYFGEGSWLTVV.

The chain recombines TRBV13 with TRBJ2-4; 7 nucleotides line up with TRBD1. V lost 5 bases to trimming and J lost 7 bases; unmatched junction nucleotides: 8. Germline assignment: CDR1 PRHDT and CDR2 FYEKMQ (reference sequence). The CDR3 loop spans 14 amino acids. The CDR3 is CASSRRTGTNIQYF. The CDR3 DNA is TGTGCCAGCAGCCGGAGGACAGGAACCAACATTCAGTACTTC.

Remarks on this clone: The same CDR3 arises from other DNA sequences in this sample as well. The CDR3, as DNA: TGTGCCAGCTCACCAACAGGCACCGGGGAGCTGTTTTTT. Residues: CASSPTGTGELFF. The chain recombines TRBV18 with TRBJ2-2; D may be TRBD1 (5 bases). The germline gives CDR1 KGHSH, CDR2 LQKENI. The CDR3 consists of 13 residues. V lost 2 bases to trimming and J lost 4 bases, with 5 bases between them.

The rearrangement joins TRBV5-5 to TRBJ2-7; the match to TRBD1 covers 8 bases. The CDR3 has 15 residues. V dropped 0 bases and J dropped 3; count of bases not matched to a gene: 5. Per the germline V gene, CDR1 is SGHKS and CDR2 is YYEKEE (reference sequence). CDR3 loop: CASSLVAGGFYEQYF. The CDR3 bases are TGTGCCAGCAGCTTGGTAGCAGGGGGCTTCTACGAGCAGTACTTC. The variable domain in full, with the rest retrieved from reference TRBV5-5 and TRBJ2-7, is DAGVTQSPTHLIKTRGQQVTLRCSPISGHKSVSWYQQVLGQGPQFIFQYYEKEERGRGNFPDRFSARQFPNYSSELNVNALLLGDSALYLCASSLVAGGFYEQYFGPGTRLTVT.

CDR3 loop: CASSRSSREQYF. The CDR3 coding sequence is TGTGCCAGCAGCCGATCCTCGCGGGAGCAGTACTTC. The chain employs TRBV6-5 and TRBJ2-7; D is uncertain. Trimming took 6 bases from V and 7 from J, leaving 13 bases between them. Germline V CDR1 and CDR2: MNHEY, SVGAGI. This CDR3 spans 12 amino acids.

The V and J genes are TRBV20-1 and TRBJ2-1; D ambiguous. V was trimmed by 5 bases and J by 6 bases, leaving 8 bases between them. The CDR3 is 11 amino acids. CDR1 is DFQATT, CDR2 SNEGSKA, per germline (reference sequence). CDR3 nucleotides: TGCAGTGCTCTATCGGGCAATGAGCAGTTCTTC. Residues: CSALSGNEQFF.

This chain connects TRBV5-1 to TRBJ2-7, with TRBD1 matching over 7 bases. CDR3 length equals 15 residues. V lost 0 bases to trimming and J lost 4 bases; unmatched junction nucleotides: 7. Germline-derived CDR1 and CDR2 are SGHRS and YFSETQ. The CDR3 loop reads CASSLEMGQIYEQYF. CDR3 coding DNA: TGCGCCAGCAGCTTGGAGATGGGACAGATATACGAGCAGTACTTC.

This rearrangement joins TRBV7-2 to TRBJ1-2; no clear D gene. The CDR3 sequence is 15 residues long. Trimming pared 0 bases from V and 4 bases from J, leaving 12 bases between. Germline CDR1 and CDR2: SGHTA and FQGNSA. This CDR3 reads CASSLAHSLGYGYTF. The CDR3 DNA reads TGTGCCAGCAGCTTAGCGCACAGTTTAGGCTATGGCTACACCTTC.